This entry describes one T cell receptor (beta chain). Authors' processing steps: By means of reference gene primer amplification, nucleated cell counts were estimated. Libraries were prepared by immunoSEQ multiplex PCR; TCRdb keeps only in-frame clonotypes and omits some of them. V and J calls and clone size follow that table, whereas D and trimming were derived from the DNA. The repertoire includes roughly 180,000 clones, about 85% of them detected once, and roughly 1.1% sits in the top ten. The data are from a study of blood T cell repertoires in COVID-19. Study context: Samples of COVID-19 (acute and convalescent) were obtained from the United States, Italy and Spain.

This CDR3 is built from 16 residues. V was pared by 0 bases and J by 1 base, with 13 bases between. In germline, CDR1 is SGHNT, CDR2 YYREEE (reference sequence). V usage is TRBV5-4 and J usage is TRBJ2-5; possibly TRBD1 for D (6 bases). The sequencing input was peripheral blood. The receptor was isolated from a man aged 55 to 70 who had recovered from COVID-19. The CDR3 nucleotides are TGTGCCAGCAGCTTGGCCATGGGGGCTATCCAAGAGACCCAGTACTTC. This encodes CASSLAMGAIQETQYF.